This T cell receptor beta chain was identified during a study of cytomegalovirus exposure and HLA in healthy donors. The primer mix had 60 Vbeta and 13 Jbeta primers. The assay was immunoSEQ multiplex PCR, and TCRdb's table has in-frame clones only and misses some. The table records about 86,000 clones, about 70% of them present only once. This CDR3 has 13 amino acids. Trimming removed 4 bases at V and 5 bases at J, with 10 bases between. Germline V lookup: CDR1 SGHRS, CDR2 YFSETQ. This clone was recorded once. This TCR came from a man in his 60s in good health and CMV-seronegative. The V call is TRBV5-1, the J call TRBJ1-5; D perhaps matches TRBD1 (5 bases). Sequencing input: PBMCs. DNA for the CDR3: TGCGCCAGCAGCCCGGACACGGATCAGCCCCAGCATTTT. Translated, it gives CASSPDTDQPQHF.